This T cell receptor beta chain stems from a study of sequential checkpoint blockade in melanoma. Across the whole study: Maintenance nivolumab came after either treatment sequence.

Generated by immunoSEQ multiplex PCR, the TCRdb table keeps only in-frame clones and is missing some. The profile covers tens of thousands of clones, with roughly 70% appearing a single time and roughly a fifth taken by the ten largest. Described treatment: randomized to nivolumab then ipilimumab (arm A) or the reverse (arm B). No patient had prior DNA-damaging chemotherapy. Sorted cells were live CD3+CD8+, lacking CD19 and CD56, from PBMCs. In germline, CDR1 is SGHTA, CDR2 FQGNSA. The CDR3 contains 12 residues. The V and J ends lost 5 bases and 6 bases respectively, with 9 bases between them. This chain joins TRBV7-2 and TRBJ2-3; the D is unclear. This receptor was obtained from a human donor with melanoma. The input for sequencing was CD8+ T cells sorted from blood (inferred from file names), taken from a patient given nivolumab and ipilimumab in sequence. CDR3 sequence reads: CASSHPADTQYF. The CDR3 DNA sequence: TGTGCCAGCAGCCACCCCGCGGATACGCAGTATTTT.